What follows are 22 T cell receptor beta chains derived from one specimen sequenced in a study of human T cells and chemical hapten exposure. Via MiXCR, TCRdb re-called the RACE reads, giving one row per CDR3 protein. The sample lists tens of thousands of distinct CDR3 sequences, around 10% occurring once. Noted time point: patch test 3, about 24 weeks after DPC sensitization. Treatment reported: therapeutic diphenylcyclopropenone sensitization with weekly scalp DPC. Material: whole blood, obtained in connection with sensitization to the hapten diphenylcyclopropenone (DPC). The receptor set was obtained from a woman between 50 and 59 years old with alopecia areata. Some clones in this sample may be carry-over from other donors' samples.

This clonotype was observed a handful of times. The CDR3 here is CASSFGDSNQPQHF. The CDR3 DNA sequence: TGTGCCAGCAGTTTTGGAGATAGCAATCAGCCCCAGCATTTT. This chain connects TRBV12-3 or TRBV12-4 to TRBJ1-5; unclear D gene. This CDR3 has 14 amino acids. The V end was cut by 3 bases, the J end by 0 bases, with 6 bases between.

The V call is TRBV29-1, the J call TRBJ2-7; unclear D gene. The CDR3 runs 13 residues. V lost 4 bases, J lost 2 bases, and 12 bases lay in between. Germline CDR1 SQVTM, CDR2 ANQGSEA. CDR3 sequence (DNA): TGCAGCGTTGTCGGTGGTAGAACCTACGAGCAGTACTTC. Its translation is CSVVGGRTYEQYF.

The table lists this clonotype with a few counts. The chain joins TRBV7-9 to TRBJ2-7; 9 bases match TRBD1. V was pared by 3 bases and J by 2 bases, with 5 bases of the junction left unmatched. The CDR3 length is 15 residues. The V gene's germline CDR1 is SEHNR and CDR2 FQNEAQ (reference sequence). In DNA form, the CDR3 reads TGTGCCAGCAGCTTCCCCGGGACAGGGACCTACGAGCAGTACTTC. Its translation: CASSFPGTGTYEQYF.

The chain is built from TRBV6-2 or TRBV6-3 and TRBJ2-5, with D unclear. CDR1 and CDR2 from the germline V gene are MNHEY and SVGEGT. The V and J ends lost 8 bases and 1 base respectively, with 17 bases between them. This CDR3 has 15 amino acids. CDR3 in amino acids: CASLKRIYIQETQYF. DNA for the CDR3: TGTGCCAGCTTAAAAAGGATCTACATCCAAGAGACCCAGTACTTC.

This clonotype has at least ten counts. The rearrangement uses TRBV24-1 and TRBJ2-3; 12 bases line up with TRBD1. Per germline, CDR1 KGHDR and CDR2 SFDVKD. There are 15 residues in the CDR3. V shed 10 bases and J 5 bases; nucleotides not matched to a gene: 9. Here the CDR3 DNA reads TGTGCCACTACCGGGACAGGGGGCCCAGGAGATACGCAGTATTTT. Protein product: CATTGTGGPGDTQYF.

The chain employs TRBV7-9 and TRBJ1-1, with 8 bases identical to TRBD1. There are 14 residues in the CDR3. Germline V gives CDR1 SEHNR, CDR2 FQNEAQ (reference sequence). V lost 5 bases, J lost 6 bases, and 8 bases stayed unmatched. CDR3 sequence: CASSKPGQGAEAFF. The CDR3 bases are TGTGCCAGCAGCAAACCCGGACAGGGCGCTGAAGCTTTCTTT.

This rearrangement joins TRBV19 to TRBJ2-2; 8 bases map to TRBD1. The germline gives CDR1 LNHDA, CDR2 SQIVND (reference sequence). The CDR3 runs to 15 residues. V lost 3 bases and J lost 6; bases outside the gene matches: 6. The CDR3 bases are TGTGCCAGTAGTATTGGACAGGGCGCGGCCGGGGAGCTGTTTTTT. Encoded protein: CASSIGQGAAGELFF.

The rearrangement joins TRBV9 to TRBJ2-4; TRBD2 aligns across 12 bases. Germline V gene lookup returns CDR1 SGDLS and CDR2 YYNGEE. J was trimmed by 6 bases and V by 1 base; bases with no gene match: 5. The CDR3 loop spans 16 amino acids. The CDR3 nucleotides are TGTGCCAGCAGCGTACATGGGGGACTAGCGGGAAACATTCAGTACTTC. Amino acids: CASSVHGGLAGNIQYF.

The chain is built from TRBV7-2 and TRBJ1-1, with TRBD1 matching over 7 bases. Germline CDR1 SGHTA, CDR2 FQGNSA. The CDR3 loop spans 18 amino acids. J lost 0 bases, V lost 5 bases, and 15 bases had no gene match. The CDR3 loop reads CASSRRGTAFRVNTEAFF. The CDR3 DNA sequence: TGTGCCAGCAGCCGCCGGGGGACAGCATTCCGGGTGAACACTGAAGCTTTCTTT.

This rearrangement joins TRBV12-5 to TRBJ1-5; D gene uncertain. The CDR3 covers 13 residues. Per germline, CDR1 LGHNT and CDR2 FRNRAP. The CDR3 nucleotides read TGTGCATCGGGGAGGGATAGCAATCAGCCCCAGCATTTT. This codes for CASGRDSNQPQHF.

This chain joins TRBV29-1 and TRBJ2-1; possibly TRBD1 or TRBD2 for D (5 bases each). The germline V gene has CDR1 SQVTM and CDR2 ANQGSEA. V shed 5 bases and J shed 5 bases, with 16 bases lying between them. The CDR3 is 14 amino acids. DNA of the CDR3: TGCAGCGTTCATGGGGGAAGCCAAGACAATGAGCAGTTCTTC. Translated: CSVHGGSQDNEQFF.

The rearrangement uses TRBV11-1 and TRBJ2-1, with D perhaps TRBD1 (5 bases). V lost 2 bases, J lost 0 bases, and 17 bases lay in between. This CDR3 spans 18 amino acids. Germline CDR1 is SGHAT and CDR2 is FQDESV (reference sequence). CDR3 DNA: TGTGCCAGCAGCTTAAGTCGGCAGGGCTCAAGCTCCTACAATGAGCAGTTCTTC. Translated, it gives CASSLSRQGSSSYNEQFF. The full variable domain, completed using reference TRBV11-1 and TRBJ2-1, is EAEVAQSPRYKITEKSQAVAFWCDPISGHATLYWYRQILGQGPELLVQFQDESVVDDSQLPKDRFSAERLKGVDSTLKIQPAELGDSAMYLCASSLSRQGSSSYNEQFFGPGTRLTVL.

This clonotype was counted at least ten times. The rearrangement uses TRBV29-1 and TRBJ1-2; D is ambiguous. In germline, CDR1 is SQVTM, CDR2 ANQGSEA. CDR3 length: 12 residues. Between the trimmed V and J ends, which lost 6 bases and 5 bases, there was a span of 13 bases. The CDR3 loop is CSVDRVGYGYTF. The DNA of the CDR3 is TGCAGCGTGGACCGGGTAGGATATGGCTACACCTTC.

This clonotype was detected a few times. This sequence joins TRBV28 and TRBJ1-2; D gene ambiguous. CDR3 length: 13 residues. Germline CDR1 is MDHEN and CDR2 is SYDVKM. V shed 2 bases and J shed 4 bases, with 8 bases lying between them. The CDR3 region is CASSLRRVYGYTF. The CDR3 nucleotides are TGTGCCAGCAGTTTACGCAGAGTCTATGGCTACACCTTC.

This clonotype was detected a few times. The chain couples TRBV28 to TRBJ2-7; D might be TRBD2 (6 bases). CDR1 is MDHEN, CDR2 SYDVKM, per germline. V lost 11 bases and J 11 bases, leaving 22 bases between the germline ends. This CDR3 has 12 amino acids. In nucleotides, the CDR3 is TGTGCCTCGTCCGGGACTCTCCCAAGGAAGTACTTC. It translates to CASSGTLPRKYF.

Many counts were recorded for this clonotype. The rearrangement links TRBV7-9 to TRBJ2-5; no clear D gene. Trimming left V 2 bases short and J 0 bases short, with 7 bases between. This CDR3 is 14 amino acids long. CDR1 and CDR2 from the germline V gene are SEHNR and FQNEAQ (reference sequence). This chain's CDR3 is CASSLRLNQETQYF. The CDR3 DNA reads TGTGCCAGCAGCTTAAGACTGAACCAAGAGACCCAGTACTTC.

This chain links TRBV27 with TRBJ1-6; D is unclear. V was shortened by 7 bases and J by 6 bases, with 16 bases between the two germline ends. There are 15 residues in the CDR3. Germline V CDR1 and CDR2: MNHEY, SMNVEV (reference sequence). CDR3 bases: TGTGCCAGCAAATCCCCGATACCGATTAATTCACCCCTCCACTTT. This gives the protein CASKSPIPINSPLHF.

The V and J genes are TRBV6-2 or TRBV6-3 and TRBJ1-4; D remains unclear. The CDR3 consists of 12 residues. Germline CDR1 is MNHEY and CDR2 is SVGEGT. The V end was cut by 10 bases, the J end by 8 bases, with 14 bases between. The CDR3 DNA sequence: TGTGCCACCGCCCCCCGGGAAGAAAAACTGTTTTTT. Translation gives CATAPREEKLFF.

This clonotype was picked up a small number of times. The chain employs TRBV14 and TRBJ2-4; D may be TRBD2 (6 bases). V dropped 2 bases and J dropped 9 bases, with 14 bases sitting between them. Germline CDR1 is SGHDN and CDR2 is FVKESK. CDR3 length: 14 amino acids. The CDR3 DNA reads as TGTGCCAGCAGCCAAACCTCAAAAGCGGGCATTCAGTACTTC. Amino acid sequence: CASSQTSKAGIQYF.

This chain connects TRBV7-6 to TRBJ2-3, with unresolved D. There are 15 residues in the CDR3. The germline gives CDR1 SGHVS, CDR2 FNYEAQ. V lost 5 bases, J lost 2 bases, and 14 bases lay in between. The CDR3: CASSLRRVITDTQYF. The CDR3 coding sequence is TGTGCCAGCAGCCTTAGACGGGTGATCACAGATACGCAGTATTTT. The variable domain in full, with the rest retrieved from reference TRBV7-6 and TRBJ2-3, is GAGVSQSPRYKVTKRGQDVALRCDPISGHVSLYWYRQALGQGPEFLTYFNYEAQQDKSGLPNDRFSAERPEGSISTLTIQRTEQRDSAMYRCASSLRRVITDTQYFGPGTRLTVL.

The table lists this clonotype with many counts. The chain is built from TRBV6-1 and TRBJ1-2; D remains ambiguous. This CDR3 spans 12 amino acids. Germline CDR1 MNHNS, CDR2 SASEGT. V was shortened by 8 bases and J by 4 bases, with 11 bases between the two germline ends. CDR3 region: CASGETAYGYTF. The CDR3, as DNA: TGTGCCAGCGGGGAAACAGCCTATGGCTACACCTTC.

This clonotype appeared many times. The V call is TRBV18, the J call TRBJ2-7; TRBD1 aligns across 8 bases. Per germline, CDR1 KGHSH and CDR2 LQKENI. CDR3 length equals 14 residues. The V segment lost 3 bases and the J segment 5 bases; nucleotides outside the gene matches: 6. The CDR3 DNA is TGTGCCAGCTCACCCCCCGGGACAGGTCACGAGCAGTACTTC. It is translated as CASSPPGTGHEQYF.